This T cell receptor beta chain was profiled in a study of cytotoxic CD8 clonotypes in ibrutinib-treated CLL. Germline lookup yields CDR1 SGHRS and CDR2 YFSETQ. V was pared by 4 bases and J by 2 bases, with 9 bases of the junction left unmatched. This CDR3 comprises 16 residues. Points on this clone: Its antigen is as yet unknown.

Findings and caveats of the study: With treatment, public clonotypes, which were uncommon, either contracted or remained stable.

The protocol was immunoSEQ multiplex PCR, while the TCRdb copy is restricted to in-frame clones and leaves out a portion. This repertoire shows fewer than 100,000 clones, roughly 77% found once; its top ten account for about 4.4%. The sample consisted of PBMCs, taken after 12 months of ibrutinib treatment. This clonotype was sampled from a human donor with chronic lymphocytic leukemia. V and J are TRBV5-1 and TRBJ2-7; 10 nucleotides line up with TRBD1. This chain's CDR3 is CASSPGTGAPTYEQYF. The CDR3 DNA sequence: TGCGCCAGCAGCCCCGGGACAGGGGCCCCAACCTACGAGCAGTACTTC.